This TCR beta chain stems from a study of blood T cells in healthy people across ages (dated by TCRdb to between 2015 and 2017). Context from the whole study: In model experiments, roughly one uniquely barcoded TCR beta cDNA molecule per two T cells was captured by template switching. The study measured age-related changes in TCR beta repertoire diversity using deep sequencing normalized with unique cDNA molecular identifiers. Four age groups were formed from the donors: young (average 16 years), middle-aged (approximately 40), aged (under 70) and long-lived (approximately 78). To avoid experimental bias, donors of different ages were distributed randomly across sequencing lanes. Two additional independent replicas of 1 million unique cDNA reads from the same blood draw were analyzed for two donors (one aged 18 to 30 and one aged 80 or older).

What the authors observed across the whole study: Since profiling was done on bulk unsorted PBMCs, naive and antigen-experienced compartments could not be conclusively compared. The CMV infection status of donors was not known, potentially confounding age-related changes in expanded clonotypes. The long-lived group showed more naive CD4+ T cells, fewer expanded clones and increased TCR diversity than the aged group, suggesting age selection. Total diversity estimates from one million sequenced T cells were considered lower bounds and underestimates. Observed TCR beta diversity correlated strongly with the percentage of naive T cells measured by flow cytometry. Observed TCR beta diversity per million T cells fell roughly linearly with age, and a significant reduction was already apparent by age roughly 40.

Donors were 39 systemically healthy Caucasian individuals from Russia aged roughly 6 to 100 years. Roughly 10 milliliters of peripheral blood were drawn from each donor into EDTA-treated Vacutainer tubes. PBMCs were isolated by Ficoll-Paque density-gradient centrifugation, with at least 6 million obtained per sample. Total RNA was extracted from PBMCs with Trizol reagent, with at least 6 micrograms obtained per sample. For every donor, an aliquot of PBMCs went through flow cytometry to measure the percentages of naive CD45RAhigh/CD27high T cells. Here V drops 5 bases and J drops 3 bases, and the junction holds 6 bases not matched to any gene. CDR1 and CDR2, per the germline V gene, are SGHTA and FQGNSA. Counted from cysteine to phenylalanine, this CDR3 has 15 amino acids. Here the CDR3 DNA is all that survives: 45 bases in frame from base 1. This clonotype has more than one count but fewer than ten. Which antigen it targets is not known. Base qualities were left out, and no much larger clone turns up one base away.

Receptors were amplified or captured by 5' RACE. TCRdb records Illumina HiSeq 2500 as the sequencer. A second roughly 6 to 11 cycle PCR used a sample-barcoded 5' primer and a J-beta primer mix. A unique molecular identifier was introduced onto each TCR beta cDNA molecule by a template-switch 5' adaptor carrying 12 random nucleotides. Each sample yielded at least 2.5 million CDR3-containing paired-end reads. The Mint cDNA synthesis kit, primed by a TRBC-specific oligonucleotide, was used to synthesize first-strand cDNA from all RNA. All cDNA was treated with uracil-DNA glycosylase and then went through a first 18-cycle PCR with the universal primers M1SS and BC2_uni_R. The paper's data handling went like this. Normalization of each sample was performed by random selection of 1 million high-quality reads, each carrying a distinct molecular identifier. Instead of being binned into consensus sequences, reads that shared molecular identifiers were thrown out. CDR3 identification, clonotype clustering and error correction used MiTCR with a Q25 quality threshold and the strictest error-elimination algorithm. A nonparametric unseen species model with Euler transformation was used to estimate a lower bound on total TCR beta diversity. Through fastp at Q25 and MiXCR, TCRdb rebuilt clones from the public reads, retaining in-frame beta chains. Each CDR3 protein gets just one entry, which takes the most common genes and DNA from the rows behind it. The V and J calls here are based on TCRdb, not the publication. The sample includes some 1,500,000 distinct CDR3 sequences, with less than 45% observed a single time. The ten biggest clones cover under 5% of the sample.

This sequence was found in a young woman in good health. The sample consisted of blood. The rearranged segments are TRBV7-2 and TRBJ2-7; 11 central nucleotides agree with TRBD1. CDR3 reads: CASSVRDRGFYEQYF. The DNA reads TGTGCCAGCAGCGTAAGGGACAGGGGGTTCTACGAGCAGTACTTC.